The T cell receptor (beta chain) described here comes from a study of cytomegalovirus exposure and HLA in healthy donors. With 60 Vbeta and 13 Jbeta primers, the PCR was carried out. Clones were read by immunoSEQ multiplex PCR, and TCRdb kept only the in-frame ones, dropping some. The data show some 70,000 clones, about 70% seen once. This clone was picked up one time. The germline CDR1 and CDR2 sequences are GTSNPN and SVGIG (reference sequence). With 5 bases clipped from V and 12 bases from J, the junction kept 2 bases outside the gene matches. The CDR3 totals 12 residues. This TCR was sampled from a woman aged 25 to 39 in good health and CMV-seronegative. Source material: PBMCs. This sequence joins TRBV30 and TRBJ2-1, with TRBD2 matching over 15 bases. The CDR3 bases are TGTGCCTGGGGGACTAGCGGGGGGCTGCAGTTCTTC. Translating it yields CAWGTSGGLQFF.